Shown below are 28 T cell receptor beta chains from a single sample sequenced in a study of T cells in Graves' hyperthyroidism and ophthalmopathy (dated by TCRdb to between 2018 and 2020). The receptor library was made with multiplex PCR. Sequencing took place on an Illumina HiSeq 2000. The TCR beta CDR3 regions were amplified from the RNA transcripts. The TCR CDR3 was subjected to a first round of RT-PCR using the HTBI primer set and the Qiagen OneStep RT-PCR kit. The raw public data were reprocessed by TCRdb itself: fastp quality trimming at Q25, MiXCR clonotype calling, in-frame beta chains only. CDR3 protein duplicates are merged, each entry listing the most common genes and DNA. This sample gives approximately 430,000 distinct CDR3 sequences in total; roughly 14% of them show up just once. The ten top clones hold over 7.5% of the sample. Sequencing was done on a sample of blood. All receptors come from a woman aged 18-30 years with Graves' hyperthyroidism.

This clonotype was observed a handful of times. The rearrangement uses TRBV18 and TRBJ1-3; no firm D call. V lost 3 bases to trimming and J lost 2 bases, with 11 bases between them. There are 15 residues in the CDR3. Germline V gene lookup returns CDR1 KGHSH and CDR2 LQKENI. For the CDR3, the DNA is TGTGCCAGCTCACCTGACAAAGGCCCTGGAAACACCATATATTTT. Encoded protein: CASSPDKGPGNTIYF.

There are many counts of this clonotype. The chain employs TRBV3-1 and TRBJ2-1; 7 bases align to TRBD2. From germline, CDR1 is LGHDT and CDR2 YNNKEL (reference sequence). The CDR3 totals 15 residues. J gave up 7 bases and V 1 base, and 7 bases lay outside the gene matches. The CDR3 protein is CASSQVLAVGNEQFF. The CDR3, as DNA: TGTGCCAGCAGCCAAGTCCTAGCGGTGGGGAATGAGCAGTTCTTC.

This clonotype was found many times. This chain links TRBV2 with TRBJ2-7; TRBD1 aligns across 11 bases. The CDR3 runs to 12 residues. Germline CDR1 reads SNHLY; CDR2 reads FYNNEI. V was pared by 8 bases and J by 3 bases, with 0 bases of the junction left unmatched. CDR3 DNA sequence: TGTGCCAGCGGGACAGGGGGCTACGAGCAGTACTTC. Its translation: CASGTGGYEQYF.

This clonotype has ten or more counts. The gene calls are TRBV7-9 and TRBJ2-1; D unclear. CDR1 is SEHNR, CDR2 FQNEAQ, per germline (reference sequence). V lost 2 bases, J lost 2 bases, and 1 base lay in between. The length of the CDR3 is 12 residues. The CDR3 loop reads CASSLPYNEQFF. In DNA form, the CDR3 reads TGTGCCAGCAGCTTACCCTACAATGAGCAGTTCTTC.

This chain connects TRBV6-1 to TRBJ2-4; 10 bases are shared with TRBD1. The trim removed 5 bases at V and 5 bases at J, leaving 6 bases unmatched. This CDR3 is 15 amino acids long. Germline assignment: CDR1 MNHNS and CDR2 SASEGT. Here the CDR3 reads CASSSRTGGENIQYF. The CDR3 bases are TGTGCCAGCAGTTCCCGGACAGGGGGGGAAAACATTCAGTACTTC.

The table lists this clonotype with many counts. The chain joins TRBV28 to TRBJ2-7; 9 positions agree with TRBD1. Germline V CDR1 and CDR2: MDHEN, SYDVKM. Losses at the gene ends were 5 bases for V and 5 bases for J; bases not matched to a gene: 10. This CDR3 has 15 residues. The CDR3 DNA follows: TGTGCCAGCAGTCCCCCGACAGGGGGGGGACACGAGCAGTACTTC. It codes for CASSPPTGGGHEQYF.

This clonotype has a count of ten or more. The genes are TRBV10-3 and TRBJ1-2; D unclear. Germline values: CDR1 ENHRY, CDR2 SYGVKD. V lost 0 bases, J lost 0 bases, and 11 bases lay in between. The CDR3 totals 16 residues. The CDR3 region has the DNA TGTGCCATCAGTGAGTCGGGGATGACCTCTAACTATGGCTACACCTTC. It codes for CAISESGMTSNYGYTF.

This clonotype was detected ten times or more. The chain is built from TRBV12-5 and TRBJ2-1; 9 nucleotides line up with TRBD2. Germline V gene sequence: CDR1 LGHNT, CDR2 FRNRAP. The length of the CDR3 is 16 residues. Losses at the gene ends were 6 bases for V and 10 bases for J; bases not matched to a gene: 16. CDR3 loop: CASGTLSGRVLGEQFF. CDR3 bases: TGTGCTAGTGGCACCCTTAGCGGGAGAGTCCTGGGAGAGCAGTTCTTC.

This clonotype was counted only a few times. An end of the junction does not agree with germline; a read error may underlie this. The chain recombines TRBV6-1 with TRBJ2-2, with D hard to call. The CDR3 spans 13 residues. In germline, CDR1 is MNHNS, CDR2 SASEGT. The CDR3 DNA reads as TGTGCCAGCAGTGAAGGGAACATCGGGGAGCTGTTTTTT. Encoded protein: CASSEGNIGELFF.

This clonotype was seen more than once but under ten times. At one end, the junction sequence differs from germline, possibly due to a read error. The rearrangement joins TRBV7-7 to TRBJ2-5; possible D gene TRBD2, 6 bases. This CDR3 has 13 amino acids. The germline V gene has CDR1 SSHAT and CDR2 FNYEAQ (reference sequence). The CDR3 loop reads CASSFRGRGLEYF. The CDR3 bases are TGTGCTAGCAGCTTCCGCGGGCGGGGTTTGGAGTACTTC.

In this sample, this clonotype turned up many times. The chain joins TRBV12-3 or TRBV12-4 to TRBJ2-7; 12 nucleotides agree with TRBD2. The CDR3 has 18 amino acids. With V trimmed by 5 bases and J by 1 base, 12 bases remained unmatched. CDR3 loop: CASSPWSPLAGGSYEQYF. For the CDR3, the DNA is TGTGCCAGCAGTCCCTGGTCCCCACTAGCGGGAGGTTCCTACGAGCAGTACTTC.

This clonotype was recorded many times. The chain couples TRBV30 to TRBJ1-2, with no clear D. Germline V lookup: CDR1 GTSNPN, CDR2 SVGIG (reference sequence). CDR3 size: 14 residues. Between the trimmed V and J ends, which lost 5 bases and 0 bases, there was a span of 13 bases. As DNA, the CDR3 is TGTGCCTGGTGCGGGCCCGAAGCTAACTATGGCTACACCTTC. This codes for CAWCGPEANYGYTF.

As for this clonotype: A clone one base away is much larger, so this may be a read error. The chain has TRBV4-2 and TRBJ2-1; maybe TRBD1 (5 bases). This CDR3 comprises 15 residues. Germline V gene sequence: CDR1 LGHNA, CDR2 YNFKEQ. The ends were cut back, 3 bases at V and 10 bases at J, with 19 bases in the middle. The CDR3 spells CASSQLAQGAYEQFF. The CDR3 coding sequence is TGTGCCAGCAGCCAGTTGGCCCAGGGTGCCTACGAGCAGTTCTTC.

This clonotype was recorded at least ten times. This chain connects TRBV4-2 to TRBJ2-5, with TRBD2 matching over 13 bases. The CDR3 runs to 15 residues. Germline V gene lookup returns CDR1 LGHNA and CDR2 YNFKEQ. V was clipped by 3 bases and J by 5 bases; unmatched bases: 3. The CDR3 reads CASSHGLAGAETQYF. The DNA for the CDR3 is TGTGCCAGCAGCCACGGACTAGCGGGGGCGGAGACCCAGTACTTC.

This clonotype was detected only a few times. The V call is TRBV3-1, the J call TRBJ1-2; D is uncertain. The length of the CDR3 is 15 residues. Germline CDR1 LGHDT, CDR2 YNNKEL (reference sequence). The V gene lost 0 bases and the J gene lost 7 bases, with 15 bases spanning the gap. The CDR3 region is CASSQEELGPAGYTF. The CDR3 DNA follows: TGTGCCAGCAGCCAAGAAGAATTAGGGCCAGCTGGCTACACCTTC.

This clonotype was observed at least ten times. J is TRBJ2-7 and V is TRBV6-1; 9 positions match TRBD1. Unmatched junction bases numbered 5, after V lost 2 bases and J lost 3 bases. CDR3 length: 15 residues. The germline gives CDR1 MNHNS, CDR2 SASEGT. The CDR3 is CASSEQETGGYEQYF. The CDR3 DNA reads TGTGCCAGCAGTGAACAGGAGACAGGGGGCTACGAGCAGTACTTC.

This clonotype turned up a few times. CDR3 sequence reads: CSVPGHFNEKLFF. DNA of the CDR3: TGCAGTGTTCCGGGACACTTTAATGAAAAACTGTTTTTT. The J gene is TRBJ1-4, the V gene TRBV20-1; perhaps TRBD1 as D (6 bases). The CDR3 covers 13 residues. In germline, CDR1 is DFQATT, CDR2 SNEGSKA (reference sequence). Between the trimmed V and J ends, which lost 7 bases and 4 bases, there was a span of 13 bases.

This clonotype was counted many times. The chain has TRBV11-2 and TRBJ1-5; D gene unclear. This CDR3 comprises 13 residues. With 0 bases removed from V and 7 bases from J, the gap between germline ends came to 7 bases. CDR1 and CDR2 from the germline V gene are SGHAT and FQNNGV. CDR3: CASSLDRIQPQHF. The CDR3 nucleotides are TGTGCCAGCAGCTTAGACAGAATCCAGCCCCAGCATTTT.

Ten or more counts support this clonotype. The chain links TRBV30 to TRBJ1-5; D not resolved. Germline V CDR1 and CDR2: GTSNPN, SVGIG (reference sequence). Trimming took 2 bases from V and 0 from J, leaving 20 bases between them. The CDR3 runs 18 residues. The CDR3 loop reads CAWSYGRSDTYSNQPQHF. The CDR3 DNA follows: TGTGCCTGGAGTTATGGAAGGAGCGACACCTATAGCAATCAGCCCCAGCATTTT.

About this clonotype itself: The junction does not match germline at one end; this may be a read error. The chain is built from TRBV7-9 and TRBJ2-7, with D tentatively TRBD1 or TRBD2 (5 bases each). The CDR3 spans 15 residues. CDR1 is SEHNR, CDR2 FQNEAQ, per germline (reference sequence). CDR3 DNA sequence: TGCGCCAGCAGCTTGGGGGTTCTTAGCTCCTACGAGCAGTACTTC. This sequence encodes CASSLGVLSSYEQYF.

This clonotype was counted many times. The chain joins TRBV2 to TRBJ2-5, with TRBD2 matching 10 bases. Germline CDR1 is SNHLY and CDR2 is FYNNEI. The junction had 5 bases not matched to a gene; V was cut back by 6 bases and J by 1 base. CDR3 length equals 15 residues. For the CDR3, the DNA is TGTGCCAGCAGGGCTTGGACTAGCGGCCAAGAGACCCAGTACTTC. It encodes CASRAWTSGQETQYF.

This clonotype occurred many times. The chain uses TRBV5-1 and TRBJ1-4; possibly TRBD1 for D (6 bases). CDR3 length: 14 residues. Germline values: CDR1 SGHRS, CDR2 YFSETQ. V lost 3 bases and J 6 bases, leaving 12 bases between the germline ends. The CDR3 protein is CASSWGGAYEKLFF. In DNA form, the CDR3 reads TGCGCCAGCAGCTGGGGGGGCGCTTATGAAAAACTGTTTTTT.

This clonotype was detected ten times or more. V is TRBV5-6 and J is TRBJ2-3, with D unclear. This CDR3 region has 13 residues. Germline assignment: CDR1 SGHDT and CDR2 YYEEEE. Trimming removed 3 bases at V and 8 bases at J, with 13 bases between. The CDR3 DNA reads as TGTGCCAGCAGCTGGACCCAACCGGGTACGCAGTATTTT. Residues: CASSWTQPGTQYF.

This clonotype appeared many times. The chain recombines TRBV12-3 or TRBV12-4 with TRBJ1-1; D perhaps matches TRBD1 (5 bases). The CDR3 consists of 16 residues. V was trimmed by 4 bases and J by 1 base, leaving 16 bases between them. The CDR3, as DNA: TGTGCCAGCAGTTCCCCCGTGGAGGGGAAGAACACTGAAGCTTTCTTT. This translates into CASSSPVEGKNTEAFF.

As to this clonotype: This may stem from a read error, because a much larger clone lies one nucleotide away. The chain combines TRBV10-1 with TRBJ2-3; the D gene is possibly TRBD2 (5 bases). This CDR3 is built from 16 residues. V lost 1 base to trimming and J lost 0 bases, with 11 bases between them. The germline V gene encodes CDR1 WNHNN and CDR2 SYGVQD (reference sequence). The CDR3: CASSEFGGSSTDTQYF. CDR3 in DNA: TGCGCCAGCAGTGAGTTTGGTGGGAGTAGCACAGATACGCAGTATTTT.

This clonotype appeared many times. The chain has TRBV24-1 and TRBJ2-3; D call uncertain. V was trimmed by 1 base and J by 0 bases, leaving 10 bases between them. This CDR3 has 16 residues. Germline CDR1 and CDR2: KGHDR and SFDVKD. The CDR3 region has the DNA TGTGCCACCAGTGATTTTGACTCCGCAAGCACAGATACGCAGTATTTT. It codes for CATSDFDSASTDTQYF.

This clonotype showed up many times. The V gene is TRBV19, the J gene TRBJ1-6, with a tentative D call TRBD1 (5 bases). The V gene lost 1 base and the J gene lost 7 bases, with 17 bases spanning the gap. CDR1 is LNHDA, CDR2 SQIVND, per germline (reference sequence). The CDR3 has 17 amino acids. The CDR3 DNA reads TGTGCCAGTAGTATAGGCCTCCGGGACGGCGGAAATTCACCCCTCCACTTT. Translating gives CASSIGLRDGGNSPLHF.

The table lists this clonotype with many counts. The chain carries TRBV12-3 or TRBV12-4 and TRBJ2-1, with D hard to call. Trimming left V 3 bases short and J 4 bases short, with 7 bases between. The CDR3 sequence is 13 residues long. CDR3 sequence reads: CASSLTPYNEQFF. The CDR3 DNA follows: TGTGCCAGCAGTTTGACACCTTACAATGAGCAGTTCTTC.